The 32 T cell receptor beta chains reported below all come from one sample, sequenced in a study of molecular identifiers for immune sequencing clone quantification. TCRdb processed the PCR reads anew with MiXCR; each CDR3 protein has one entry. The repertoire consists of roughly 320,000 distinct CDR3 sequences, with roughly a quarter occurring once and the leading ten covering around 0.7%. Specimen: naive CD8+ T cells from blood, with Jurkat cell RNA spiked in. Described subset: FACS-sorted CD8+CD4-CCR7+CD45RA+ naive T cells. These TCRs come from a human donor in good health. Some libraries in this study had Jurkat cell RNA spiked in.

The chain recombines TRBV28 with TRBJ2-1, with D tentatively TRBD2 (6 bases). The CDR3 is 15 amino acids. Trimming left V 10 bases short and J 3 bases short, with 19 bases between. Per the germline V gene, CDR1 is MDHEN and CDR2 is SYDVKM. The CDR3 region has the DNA TGTGCCACTGAGGACCGGGACTTCCTCTACAATGAGCAGTTCTTC. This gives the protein CATEDRDFLYNEQFF.

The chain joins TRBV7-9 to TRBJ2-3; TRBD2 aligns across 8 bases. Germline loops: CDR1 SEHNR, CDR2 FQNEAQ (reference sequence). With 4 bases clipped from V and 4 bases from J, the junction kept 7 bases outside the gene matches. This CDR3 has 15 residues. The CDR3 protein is CASSSAGDYADTQYF. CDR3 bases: TGTGCCAGCAGCTCAGCGGGGGACTACGCAGATACGCAGTATTTT. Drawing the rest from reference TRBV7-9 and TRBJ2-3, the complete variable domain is DTGVSQNPRHKITKRGQNVTFRCDPISEHNRLYWYRQTLGQGPEFLTYFQNEAQLEKSRLLSDRFSAERPKGSFSTLEIQRTEQGDSAMYLCASSSAGDYADTQYFGPGTRLTVL.

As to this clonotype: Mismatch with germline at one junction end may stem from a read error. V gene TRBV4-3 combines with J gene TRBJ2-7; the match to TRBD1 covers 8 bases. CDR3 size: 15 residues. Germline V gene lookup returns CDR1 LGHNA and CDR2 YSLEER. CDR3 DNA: TGCACCAGCAGCCAGGTAGGACAGGGTTCCTACGAGCAGTACTTC. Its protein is CTSSQVGQGSYEQYF.

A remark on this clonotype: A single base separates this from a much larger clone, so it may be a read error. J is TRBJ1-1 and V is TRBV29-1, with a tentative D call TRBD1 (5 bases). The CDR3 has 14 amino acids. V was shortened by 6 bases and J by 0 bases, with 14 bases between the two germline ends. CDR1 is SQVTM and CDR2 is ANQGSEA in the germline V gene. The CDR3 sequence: CSVTRGVLNTEAFF. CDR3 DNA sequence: TGCAGCGTGACGAGGGGCGTCCTGAACACTGAAGCTTTCTTT.

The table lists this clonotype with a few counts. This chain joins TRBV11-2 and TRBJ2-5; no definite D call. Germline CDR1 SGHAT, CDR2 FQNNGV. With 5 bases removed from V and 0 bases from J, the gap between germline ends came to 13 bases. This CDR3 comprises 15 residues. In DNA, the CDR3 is TGTGCCAGCAGCCTAAGACAACAGTACCAAGAGACCCAGTACTTC. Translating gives CASSLRQQYQETQYF.

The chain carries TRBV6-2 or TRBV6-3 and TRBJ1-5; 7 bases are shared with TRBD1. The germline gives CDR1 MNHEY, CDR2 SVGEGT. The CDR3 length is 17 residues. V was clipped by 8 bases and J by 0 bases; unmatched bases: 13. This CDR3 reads CASCDRDSGYSNQPQHF. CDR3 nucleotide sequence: TGTGCCAGCTGTGACCGGGACAGCGGTTATAGCAATCAGCCCCAGCATTTT.

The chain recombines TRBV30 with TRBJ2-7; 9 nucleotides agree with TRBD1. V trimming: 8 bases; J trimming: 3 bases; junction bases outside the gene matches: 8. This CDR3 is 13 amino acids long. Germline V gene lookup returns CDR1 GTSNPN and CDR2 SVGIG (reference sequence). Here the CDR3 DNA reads TGTGCCCGGGCCGGGACAGGGATCTACGAGCAGTACTTC. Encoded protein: CARAGTGIYEQYF. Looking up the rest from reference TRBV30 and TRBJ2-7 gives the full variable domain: SQTIHQWPATLVQPVGSPLSLECTVEGTSNPNLYWYRQAAGRGLQLLFYSVGIGQISSEVPQNLSASRPQDRQFILSSKKLLLSDSGFYLCARAGTGIYEQYFGPGTRLTVT.

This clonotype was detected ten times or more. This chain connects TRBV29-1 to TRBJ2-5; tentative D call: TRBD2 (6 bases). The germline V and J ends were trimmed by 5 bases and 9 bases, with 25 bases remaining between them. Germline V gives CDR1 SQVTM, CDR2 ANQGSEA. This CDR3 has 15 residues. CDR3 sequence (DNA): TGCAGCGTTCGTCCTCACGACGGGGTCCCGGGGGCCCAGTACTTC. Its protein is CSVRPHDGVPGAQYF.

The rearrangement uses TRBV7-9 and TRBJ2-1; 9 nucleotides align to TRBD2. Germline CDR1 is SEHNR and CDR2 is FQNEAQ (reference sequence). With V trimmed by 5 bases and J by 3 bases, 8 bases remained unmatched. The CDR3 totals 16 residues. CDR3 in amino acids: CASSPRLAVNYNEQFF. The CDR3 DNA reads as TGTGCCAGCAGCCCCAGACTAGCGGTAAACTACAATGAGCAGTTCTTC.

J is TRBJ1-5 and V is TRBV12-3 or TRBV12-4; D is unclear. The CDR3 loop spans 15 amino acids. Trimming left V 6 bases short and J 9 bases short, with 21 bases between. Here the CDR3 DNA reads TGTGCCAGCAGCCAAGACGAGGGCAGTAATGGGCCCCAGCATTTT. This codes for CASSQDEGSNGPQHF.

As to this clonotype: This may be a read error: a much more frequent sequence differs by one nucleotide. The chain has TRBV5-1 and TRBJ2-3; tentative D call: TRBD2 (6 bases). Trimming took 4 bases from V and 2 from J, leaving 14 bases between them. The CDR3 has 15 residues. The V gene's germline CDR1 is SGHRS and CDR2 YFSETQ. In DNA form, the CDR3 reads TGCGCCAGCAGCCTTTTCGGGGGAGACACAGATACGCAGTATTTT. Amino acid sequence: CASSLFGGDTDTQYF.

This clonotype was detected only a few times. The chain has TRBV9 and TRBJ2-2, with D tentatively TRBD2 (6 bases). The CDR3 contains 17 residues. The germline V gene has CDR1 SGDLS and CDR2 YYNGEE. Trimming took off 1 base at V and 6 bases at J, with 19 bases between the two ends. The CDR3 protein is CASSVSGTPGGSGELFF. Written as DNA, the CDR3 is TGTGCCAGCAGCGTATCCGGGACTCCAGGCGGTTCCGGGGAGCTGTTTTTT.

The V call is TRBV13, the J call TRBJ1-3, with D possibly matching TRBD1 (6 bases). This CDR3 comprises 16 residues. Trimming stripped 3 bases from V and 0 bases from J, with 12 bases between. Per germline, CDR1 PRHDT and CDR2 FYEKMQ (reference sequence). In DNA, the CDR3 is TGTGCCAGCAGCTTTAACAGGGCGAGCTCTGGAAACACCATATATTTT. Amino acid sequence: CASSFNRASSGNTIYF.

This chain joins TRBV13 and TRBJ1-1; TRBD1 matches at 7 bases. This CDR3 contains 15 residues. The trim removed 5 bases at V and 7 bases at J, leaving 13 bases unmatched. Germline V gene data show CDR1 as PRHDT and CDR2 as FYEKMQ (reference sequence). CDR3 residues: CASSLPGTVISEAFF. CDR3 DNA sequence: TGTGCCAGCAGCCTTCCCGGGACAGTGATAAGTGAAGCTTTCTTT. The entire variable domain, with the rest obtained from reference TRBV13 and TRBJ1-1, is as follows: AAGVIQSPRHLIKEKRETATLKCYPIPRHDTVYWYQQGPGQDPQFLISFYEKMQSDKGSIPDRFSAQQFSDYHSELNMSSLELGDSALYFCASSLPGTVISEAFFGQGTRLTVV.

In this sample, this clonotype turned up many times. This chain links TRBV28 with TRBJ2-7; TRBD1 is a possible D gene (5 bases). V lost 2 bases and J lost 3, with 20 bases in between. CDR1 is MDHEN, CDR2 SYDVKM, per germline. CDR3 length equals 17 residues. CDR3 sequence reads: CASSLSPVGATDYEQYF. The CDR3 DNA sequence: TGTGCCAGCAGTTTAAGCCCGGTAGGGGCGACGGACTACGAGCAGTACTTC.

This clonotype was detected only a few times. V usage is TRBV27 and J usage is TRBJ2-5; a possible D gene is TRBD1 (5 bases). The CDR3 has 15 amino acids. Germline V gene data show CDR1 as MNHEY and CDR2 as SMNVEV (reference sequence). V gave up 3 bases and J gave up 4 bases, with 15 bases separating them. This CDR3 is CASSFVPGPPETQYF. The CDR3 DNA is TGTGCCAGCAGTTTTGTTCCAGGGCCCCCAGAGACCCAGTACTTC.

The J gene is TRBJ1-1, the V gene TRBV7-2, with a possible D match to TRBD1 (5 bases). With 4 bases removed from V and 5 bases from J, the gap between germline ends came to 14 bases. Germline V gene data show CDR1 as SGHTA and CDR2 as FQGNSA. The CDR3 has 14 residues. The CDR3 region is CASSSPDWGTEAFF. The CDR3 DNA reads TGTGCCAGCAGCTCCCCCGACTGGGGGACTGAAGCTTTCTTT.

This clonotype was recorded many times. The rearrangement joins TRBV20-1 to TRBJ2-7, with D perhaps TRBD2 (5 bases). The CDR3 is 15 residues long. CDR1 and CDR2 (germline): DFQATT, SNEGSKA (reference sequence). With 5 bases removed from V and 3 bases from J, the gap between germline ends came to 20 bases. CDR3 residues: CSARLRGDPYYEQYF. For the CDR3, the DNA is TGCAGTGCTCGCCTCCGGGGAGACCCGTACTACGAGCAGTACTTC.

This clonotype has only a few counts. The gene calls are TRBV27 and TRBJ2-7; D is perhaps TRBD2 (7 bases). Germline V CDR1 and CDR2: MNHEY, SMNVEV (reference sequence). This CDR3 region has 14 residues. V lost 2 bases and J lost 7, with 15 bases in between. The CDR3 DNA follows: TGTGCCAGCAGTTTAGCTCGGGGGGCGTGGGAGCAGTACTTC. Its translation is CASSLARGAWEQYF.

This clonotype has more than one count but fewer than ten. The CDR3 region is CASSSPQATEAFF. The CDR3 nucleotides read TGTGCCAGCAGCTCCCCTCAGGCCACTGAAGCTTTCTTT. The chain recombines TRBV13 with TRBJ1-1; D not certain. V dropped 4 bases and J dropped 4 bases, with 10 bases sitting between them. The CDR3 is made up of 13 amino acids. CDR1 is PRHDT, CDR2 FYEKMQ, per germline (reference sequence).

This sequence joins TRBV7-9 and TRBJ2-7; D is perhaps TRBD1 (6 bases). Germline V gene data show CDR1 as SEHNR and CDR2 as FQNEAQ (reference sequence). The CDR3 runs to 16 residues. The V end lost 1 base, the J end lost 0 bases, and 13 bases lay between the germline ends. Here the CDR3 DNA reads TGTGCCAGCAGCTTAGTGGGCAGGGGCAACTCCTACGAGCAGTACTTC. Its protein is CASSLVGRGNSYEQYF.

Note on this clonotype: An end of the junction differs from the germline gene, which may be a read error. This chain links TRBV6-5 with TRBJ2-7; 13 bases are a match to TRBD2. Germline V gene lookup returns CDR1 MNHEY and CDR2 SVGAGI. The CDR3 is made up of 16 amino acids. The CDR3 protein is CAGSPGLAGDMYEQYF. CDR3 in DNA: TGTGCCGGCAGTCCAGGACTAGCGGGAGATATGTACGAGCAGTACTTC.

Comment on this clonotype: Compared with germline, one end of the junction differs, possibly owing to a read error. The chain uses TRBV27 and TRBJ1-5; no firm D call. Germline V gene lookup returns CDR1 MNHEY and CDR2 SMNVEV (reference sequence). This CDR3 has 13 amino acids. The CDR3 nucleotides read TGTGCCAGCAGCCGCGGTCTGGGTCAGCCCCAGCAATTT. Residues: CASSRGLGQPQQF.

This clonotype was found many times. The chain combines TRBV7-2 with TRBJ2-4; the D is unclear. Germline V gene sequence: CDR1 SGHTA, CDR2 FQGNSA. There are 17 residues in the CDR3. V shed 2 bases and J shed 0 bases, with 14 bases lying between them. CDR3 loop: CASSLHEQEIAKNIQYF. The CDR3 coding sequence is TGTGCCAGCAGCTTACACGAGCAGGAGATAGCCAAAAACATTCAGTACTTC.

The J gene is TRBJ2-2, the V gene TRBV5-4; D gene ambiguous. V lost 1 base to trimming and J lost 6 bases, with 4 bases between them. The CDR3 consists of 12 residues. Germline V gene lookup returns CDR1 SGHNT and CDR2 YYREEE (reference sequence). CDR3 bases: TGTGCCAGCAGCTTGTCCCCCGGGGAGCTGTTTTTT. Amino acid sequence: CASSLSPGELFF.

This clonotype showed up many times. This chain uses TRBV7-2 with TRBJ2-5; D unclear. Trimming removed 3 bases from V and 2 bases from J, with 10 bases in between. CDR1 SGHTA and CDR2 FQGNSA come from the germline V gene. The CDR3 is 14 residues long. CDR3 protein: CASSFIERQETQYF. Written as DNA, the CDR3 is TGTGCCAGCAGCTTTATAGAGAGACAAGAGACCCAGTACTTC. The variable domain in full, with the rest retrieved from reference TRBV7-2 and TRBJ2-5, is GAGVSQSPSNKVTEKGKDVELRCDPISGHTALYWYRQSLGQGLEFLIYFQGNSAPDKSGLPSDRFSAERTGGSVSTLTIQRTQQEDSAVYLCASSFIERQETQYFGPGTRLLVL.

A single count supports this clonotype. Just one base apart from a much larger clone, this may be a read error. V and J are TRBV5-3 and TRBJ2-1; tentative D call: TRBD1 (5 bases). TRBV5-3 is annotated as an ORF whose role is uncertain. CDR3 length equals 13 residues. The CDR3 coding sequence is TGTGCCAGCAGCTTGTCCTCAGGGCCTGAGCAGTTCTTC. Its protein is CASSLSSGPEQFF.

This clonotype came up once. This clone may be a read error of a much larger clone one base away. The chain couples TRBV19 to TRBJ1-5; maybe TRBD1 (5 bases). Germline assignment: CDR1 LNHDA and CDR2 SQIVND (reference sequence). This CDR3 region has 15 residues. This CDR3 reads CVSSMGLRGNQPQHF. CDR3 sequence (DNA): TGTGTCAGTAGTATGGGACTCAGGGGCAATCAGCCCCAGCATTTT.

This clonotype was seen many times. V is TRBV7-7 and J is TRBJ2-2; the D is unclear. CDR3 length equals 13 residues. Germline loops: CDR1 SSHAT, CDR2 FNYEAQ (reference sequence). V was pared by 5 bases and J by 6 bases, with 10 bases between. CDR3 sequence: CASSPPSAGELFF. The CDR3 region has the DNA TGTGCCAGCAGCCCCCCCTCCGCCGGGGAGCTGTTTTTT. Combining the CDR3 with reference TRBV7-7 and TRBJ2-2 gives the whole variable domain GAGVSQSPRYKVTKRGQDVTLRCDPISSHATLYWYQQALGQGPEFLTYFNYEAQPDKSGLPSDRFSAERPEGSISTLTIQRTEQRDSAMYRCASSPPSAGELFFGEGSRLTVL.

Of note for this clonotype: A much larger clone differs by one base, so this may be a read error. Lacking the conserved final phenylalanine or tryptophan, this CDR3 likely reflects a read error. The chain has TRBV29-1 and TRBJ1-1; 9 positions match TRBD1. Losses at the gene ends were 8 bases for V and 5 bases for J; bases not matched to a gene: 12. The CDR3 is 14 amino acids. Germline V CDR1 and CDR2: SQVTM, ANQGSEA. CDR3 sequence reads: CSTETQTGGTEAFS. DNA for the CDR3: TGCAGCACAGAAACACAGACAGGGGGAACTGAAGCTTTCTCT.

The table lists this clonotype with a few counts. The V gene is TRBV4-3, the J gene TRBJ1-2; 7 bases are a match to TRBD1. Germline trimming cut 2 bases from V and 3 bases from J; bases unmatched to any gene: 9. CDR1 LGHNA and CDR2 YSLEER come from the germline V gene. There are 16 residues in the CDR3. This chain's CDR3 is CASSQSTGELYYGYTF. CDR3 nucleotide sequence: TGCGCCAGCAGCCAATCAACAGGGGAATTATACTATGGCTACACCTTC.

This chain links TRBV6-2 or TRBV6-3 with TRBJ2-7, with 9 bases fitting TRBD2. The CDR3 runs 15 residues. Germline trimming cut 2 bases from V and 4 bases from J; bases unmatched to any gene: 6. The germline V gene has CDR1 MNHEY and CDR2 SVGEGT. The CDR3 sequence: CASSYASGAQYEQYF. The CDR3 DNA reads TGTGCCAGCAGTTACGCTAGCGGGGCCCAATACGAGCAGTACTTC.